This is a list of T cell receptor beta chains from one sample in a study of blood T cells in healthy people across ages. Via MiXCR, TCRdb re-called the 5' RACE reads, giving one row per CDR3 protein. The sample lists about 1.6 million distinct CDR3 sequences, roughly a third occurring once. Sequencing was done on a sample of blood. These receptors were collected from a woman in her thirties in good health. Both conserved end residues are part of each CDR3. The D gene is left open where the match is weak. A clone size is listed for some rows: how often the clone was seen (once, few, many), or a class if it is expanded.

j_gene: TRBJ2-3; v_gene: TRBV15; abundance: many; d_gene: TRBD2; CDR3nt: TGTGCCACCAGCAGATCGGGACTAACCACAGATACGCAGTATTTT; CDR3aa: CATSRSGLTTDTQYF
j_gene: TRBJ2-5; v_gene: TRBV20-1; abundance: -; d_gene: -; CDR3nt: TGCAGTGCTAGAGATCTACCGGTGGAGACCCAGTACTTC; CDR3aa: CSARDLPVETQYF
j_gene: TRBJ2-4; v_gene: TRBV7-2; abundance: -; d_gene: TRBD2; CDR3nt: TGTGCCTGCAGCCCAGTAGCGGGAGGGGATGTCAAAAACATTCAGTACTTC; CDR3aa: CACSPVAGGDVKNIQYF
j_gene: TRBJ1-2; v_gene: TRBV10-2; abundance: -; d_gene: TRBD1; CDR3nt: TGCGCCAGCAGACCTAAGACAGGGGGCTACACCTTC; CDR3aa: CASRPKTGGYTF
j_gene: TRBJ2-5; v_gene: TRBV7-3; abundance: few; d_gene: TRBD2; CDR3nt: TGTGCCAGCAGCTTGATCGGACTAGCCCAAGAGACCCAGTACTTC; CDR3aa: CASSLIGLAQETQYF
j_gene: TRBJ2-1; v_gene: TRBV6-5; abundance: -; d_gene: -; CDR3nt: TGTGCCAGCATTTTTGGACGGGAGCAGTTCTTC; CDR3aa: CASIFGREQFF
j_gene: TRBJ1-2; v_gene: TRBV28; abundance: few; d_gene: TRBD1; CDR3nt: TGTGCCAGCAGTTTATCTCCGGGACAGGGCTTCGGCTACACCTTC; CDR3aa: CASSLSPGQGFGYTF
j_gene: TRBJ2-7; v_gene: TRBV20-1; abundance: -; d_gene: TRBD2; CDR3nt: TGCAGTTCCCGTTATGGAGCCATCGCTAGCGGGAGTTTTTACGAGCAGTACTTC; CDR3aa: CSSRYGAIASGSFYEQYF
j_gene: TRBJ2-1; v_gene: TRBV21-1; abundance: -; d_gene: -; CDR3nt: TGTGCCAGCAGCAAAGCTCCGCGGGTGGGGCGCGATGAGCAGTTCTTC; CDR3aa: CASSKAPRVGRDEQFF
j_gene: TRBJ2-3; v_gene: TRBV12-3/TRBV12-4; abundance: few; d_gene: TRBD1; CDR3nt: TGTGCCAGCAGTTCGGGGCAAGGGGGCCACACAGATACGCAGTATTTT; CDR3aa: CASSSGQGGHTDTQYF
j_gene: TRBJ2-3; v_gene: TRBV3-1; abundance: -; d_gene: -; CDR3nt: TGTGCCAGCAGCCAAGATACGAAGAGCGGGGATACGCAGTATTTT; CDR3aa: CASSQDTKSGDTQYF
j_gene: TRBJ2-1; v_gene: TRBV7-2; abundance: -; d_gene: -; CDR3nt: TGTGCCAGCAGCTGGGGTGCGTCCCCGACCTACAATGAGCAGTTCTTC; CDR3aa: CASSWGASPTYNEQFF
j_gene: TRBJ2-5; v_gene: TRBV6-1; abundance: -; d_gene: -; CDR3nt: TGTGCCAGCAGTGAAGTCCGGCCAGGGGATTCAGAGACCCAGTACTTC; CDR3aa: CASSEVRPGDSETQYF
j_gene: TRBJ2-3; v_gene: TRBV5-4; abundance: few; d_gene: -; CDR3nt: TGTGCCAGCAGCTTGGGAGAGGGAGTAAACACAGATACGCAGTATTTT; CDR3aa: CASSLGEGVNTDTQYF
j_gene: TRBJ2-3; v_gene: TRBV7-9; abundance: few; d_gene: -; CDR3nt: TGTGCCAGCACCGGAGCGGGTCGGAGCACAGATACGCAGTATTTT; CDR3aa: CASTGAGRSTDTQYF
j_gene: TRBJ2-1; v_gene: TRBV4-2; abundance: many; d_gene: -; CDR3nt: TGTGCCAGCAGCCAAGATGTAGGGGTAGGAAATGAGCAGTTCTTC; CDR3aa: CASSQDVGVGNEQFF
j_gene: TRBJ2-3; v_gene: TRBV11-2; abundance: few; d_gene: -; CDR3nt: TGTGCCAGCAGCCCCGTGGCCTACACAGATACGCAGTATTTT; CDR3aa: CASSPVAYTDTQYF
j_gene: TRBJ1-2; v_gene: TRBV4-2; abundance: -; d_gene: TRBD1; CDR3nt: TGTGCCAGCAGCTCAATACGGGACAGGGGGCAAGGGGGTTATGGCTACACCTTC; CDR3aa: CASSSIRDRGQGGYGYTF
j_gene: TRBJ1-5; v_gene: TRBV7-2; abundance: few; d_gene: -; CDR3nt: TGTGCCAGCGGCTTGGTTAGCCTTCAATATCAGCCCCAGCATTTT; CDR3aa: CASGLVSLQYQPQHF
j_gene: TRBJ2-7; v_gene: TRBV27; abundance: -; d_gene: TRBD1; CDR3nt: TGTACCAGCAGCAGACAGGGAGCAACCTACGAGCAATACTTC; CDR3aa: CTSSRQGATYEQYF
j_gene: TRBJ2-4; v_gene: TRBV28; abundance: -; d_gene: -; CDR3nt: TGTGCCAGCAGTCCCCTACAGCAAGCCAAAAACATTCAGTACTTC; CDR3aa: CASSPLQQAKNIQYF
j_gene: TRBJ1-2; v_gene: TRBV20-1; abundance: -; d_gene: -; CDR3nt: TGCAGTGCTAGCGACAGTTCATATAACTATGGCTACACCTTC; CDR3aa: CSASDSSYNYGYTF
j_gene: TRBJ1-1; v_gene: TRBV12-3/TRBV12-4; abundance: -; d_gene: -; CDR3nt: TGTGCCAGCGGGGGCAGGGCAAACACTGAAGCTTTCTTT; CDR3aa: CASGGRANTEAFF
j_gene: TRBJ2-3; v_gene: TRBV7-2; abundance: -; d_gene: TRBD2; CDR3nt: TGTGCCAGCAGCTTCGGGACTAGGGGGGATACGCAGTATTTT; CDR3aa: CASSFGTRGDTQYF
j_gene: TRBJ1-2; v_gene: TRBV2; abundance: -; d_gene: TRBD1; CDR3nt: TGTGCCAGCAGTGAGAACAGGGGGTCTAACTATGGCTACACCTTC; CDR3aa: CASSENRGSNYGYTF
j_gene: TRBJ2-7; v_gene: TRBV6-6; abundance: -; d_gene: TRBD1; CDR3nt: TGTGCCAGCAGGCCGACAGGGACAGGGCGTTACGAGCAGTACTTC; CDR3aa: CASRPTGTGRYEQYF
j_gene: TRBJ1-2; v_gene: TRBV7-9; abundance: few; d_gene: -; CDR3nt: TGTGCCAGCAGCTTAAATTCAGACAGCAGCGGCTACACCTTC; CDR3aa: CASSLNSDSSGYTF
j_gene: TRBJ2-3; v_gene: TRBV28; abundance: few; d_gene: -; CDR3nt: TGTGCCAGCAGTTTAGAGGTCCTCGGGGGATCTAGCACAGATACGCAGTATTTT; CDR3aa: CASSLEVLGGSSTDTQYF
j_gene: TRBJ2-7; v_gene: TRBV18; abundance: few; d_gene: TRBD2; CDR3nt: TGTGCCAGCTCACCACGAGCGGGAGTGGGCGAGCAGTACTTC; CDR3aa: CASSPRAGVGEQYF
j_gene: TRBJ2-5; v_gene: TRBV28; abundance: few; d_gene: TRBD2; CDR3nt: TGTGCCAGCAGTTCGTATGGGACTAGCGGGATGGAGACCCAGTACTTC; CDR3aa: CASSSYGTSGMETQYF
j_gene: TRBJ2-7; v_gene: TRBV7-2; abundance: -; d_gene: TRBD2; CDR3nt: TGTGCCAGCAGCTTTTGGGGACTAGCGGGTAACGAGCAGTACTTC; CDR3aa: CASSFWGLAGNEQYF
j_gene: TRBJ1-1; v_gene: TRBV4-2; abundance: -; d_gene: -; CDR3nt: TGTGCCAGCAGCCAAGTTAGGGCCGGGACACTGAACACTGAAGCTTTCTTT; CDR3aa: CASSQVRAGTLNTEAFF
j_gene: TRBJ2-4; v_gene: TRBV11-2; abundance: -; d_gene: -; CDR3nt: TGTGCCAGCAGCTTATTGGCGGGAAGGGAGTACTTC; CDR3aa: CASSLLAGREYF
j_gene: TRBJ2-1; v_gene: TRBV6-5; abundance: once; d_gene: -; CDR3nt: TGTGCCAGCACGCGGTCGAGCTCCTACAATGAGCAGTTCTTC; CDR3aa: CASTRSSSYNEQFF
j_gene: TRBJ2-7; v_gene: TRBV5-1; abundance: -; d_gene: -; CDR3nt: TGCGCCAGCAGCCGTACCGGGACACTGTACGAGCAGTACTTC; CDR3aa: CASSRTGTLYEQYF
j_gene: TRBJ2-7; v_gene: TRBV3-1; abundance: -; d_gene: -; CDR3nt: TGTGCCAGCAGCCAAGATCTAGGGGATCGGGTCTACGAGCAGTACTTC; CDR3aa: CASSQDLGDRVYEQYF
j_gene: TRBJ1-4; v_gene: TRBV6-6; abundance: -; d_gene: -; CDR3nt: TGTGCCAGCAGGGAGGGAGGGTCTAATGAAAAACTGTTTTTT; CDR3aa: CASREGGSNEKLFF
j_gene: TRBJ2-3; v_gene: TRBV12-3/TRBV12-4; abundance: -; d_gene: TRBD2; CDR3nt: TGTGCCAGCAGCCCGGGACTAGCGAAAACAGATACGCAGTATTTT; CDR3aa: CASSPGLAKTDTQYF
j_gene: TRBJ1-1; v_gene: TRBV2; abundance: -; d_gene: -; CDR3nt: TGTGCCAGCAGGTGGGGATCGAAGGAAGCTTTCTTT; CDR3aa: CASRWGSKEAFF
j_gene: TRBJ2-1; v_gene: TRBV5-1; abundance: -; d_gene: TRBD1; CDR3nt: TGCGCCAGCAGCTTACAGGGGGCTCAGGGTGAGCAGTTCTTC; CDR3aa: CASSLQGAQGEQFF
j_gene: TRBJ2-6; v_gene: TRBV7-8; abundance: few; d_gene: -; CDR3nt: TGTGCCAGCAGCCCCCCAATGACATCGGCTGGGGCCAACGTCCTGACTTTC; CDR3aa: CASSPPMTSAGANVLTF
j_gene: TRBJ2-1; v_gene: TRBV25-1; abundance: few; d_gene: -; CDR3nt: TGTGCCAGCAGTGAATGGGGGGAGGAAGTAGGCAATGAGCAGTTCTTC; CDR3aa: CASSEWGEEVGNEQFF
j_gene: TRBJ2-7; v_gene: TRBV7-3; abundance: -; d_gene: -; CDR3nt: TGTGCCAGCAGCCCGGGGAATCGTCGCGAGCAGTACTTC; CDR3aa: CASSPGNRREQYF
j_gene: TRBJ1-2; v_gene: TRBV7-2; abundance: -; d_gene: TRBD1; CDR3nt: TGTGCCAGCAGCCGCCGTACAGGGGGTAGTAGCTATGGCTACACCTTC; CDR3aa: CASSRRTGGSSYGYTF
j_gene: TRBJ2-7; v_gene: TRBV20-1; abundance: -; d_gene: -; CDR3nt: TGCAGTGCTTCGGTCCAAACTACCTACGAGCAGTACTTC; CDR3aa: CSASVQTTYEQYF
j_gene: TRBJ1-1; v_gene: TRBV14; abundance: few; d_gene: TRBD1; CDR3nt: TGTGCCAGCAGCCTCCGGACAGGGCGGACTGAAGCTTTCTTT; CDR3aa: CASSLRTGRTEAFF
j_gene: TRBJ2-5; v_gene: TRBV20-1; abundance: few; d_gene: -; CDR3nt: TGCAGTGCTAGAACTTTACAGCAAGAGACCCAGTACTTC; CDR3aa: CSARTLQQETQYF
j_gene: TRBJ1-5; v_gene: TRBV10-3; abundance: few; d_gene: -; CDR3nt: TGTGCCATCAGTACTCGGTTGCAGCCCCAGCATTTT; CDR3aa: CAISTRLQPQHF
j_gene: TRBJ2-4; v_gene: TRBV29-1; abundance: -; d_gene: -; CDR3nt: TGCAGCGTTGAAGCTACAGGTGTGGGTTTAGCCAAAAACATTCAGTACTTC; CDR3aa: CSVEATGVGLAKNIQYF
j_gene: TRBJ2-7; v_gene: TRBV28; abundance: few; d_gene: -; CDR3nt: TGTGCCACCCAACAGGCGAATTATTACGAGCAGTACTTC; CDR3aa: CATQQANYYEQYF
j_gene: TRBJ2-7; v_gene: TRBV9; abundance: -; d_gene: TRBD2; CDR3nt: TGTGCCAGCAGCGAAGGCGGGGGGGTCGATTCCAACGAGCAGTACTTC; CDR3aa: CASSEGGGVDSNEQYF
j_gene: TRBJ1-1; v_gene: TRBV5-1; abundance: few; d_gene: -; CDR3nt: TGCGCCAGCAGCCACAGACAGATGAACACTGAAGCTTTCTTT; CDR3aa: CASSHRQMNTEAFF
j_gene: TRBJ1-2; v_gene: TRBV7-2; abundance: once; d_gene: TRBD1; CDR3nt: TGTGCCAGCAGCTACGGGACAGGCCCCTACTATGGCTACACCTTC; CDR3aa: CASSYGTGPYYGYTF
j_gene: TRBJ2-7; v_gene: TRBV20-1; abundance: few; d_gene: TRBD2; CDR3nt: TGCAGTGCCGCCCGACTAGCTAACTACGAGCAGTACTTC; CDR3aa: CSAARLANYEQYF
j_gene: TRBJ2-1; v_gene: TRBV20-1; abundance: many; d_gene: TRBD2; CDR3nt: TGCAGTGCCTACGAAACGTTTGGACTAGCGGGAGCTGAGCAGTTCTTC; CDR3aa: CSAYETFGLAGAEQFF
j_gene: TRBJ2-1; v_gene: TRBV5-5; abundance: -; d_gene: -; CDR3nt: TGTGCCGGCACCCCAAGTCTCTCCTACAATGAGCAGTTCTTC; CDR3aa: CAGTPSLSYNEQFF
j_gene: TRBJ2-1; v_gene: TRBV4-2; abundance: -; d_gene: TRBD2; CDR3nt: TGTGCCAGCAGCCAAGATAGCCAGCGGGAGTGGAATGAGCAGTTCTTC; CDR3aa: CASSQDSQREWNEQFF
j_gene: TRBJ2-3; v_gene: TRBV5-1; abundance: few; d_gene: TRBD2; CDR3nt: TGCGCCAGCAGCCTCCTGGGGGCTAGCGGGGGGGCCTTTATCACAGATACGCAGTATTTT; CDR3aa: CASSLLGASGGAFITDTQYF
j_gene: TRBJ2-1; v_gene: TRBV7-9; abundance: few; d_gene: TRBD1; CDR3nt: TGTGCCAGCAGCTTAGTTTTGGGACAGTTCAATGAGCAGTTCTTC; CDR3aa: CASSLVLGQFNEQFF
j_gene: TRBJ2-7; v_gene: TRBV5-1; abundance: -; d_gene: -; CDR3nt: TGCGCCAGCAGCTTGGAAGGATCAGGGTCCGACGAGCAGTACTTC; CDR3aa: CASSLEGSGSDEQYF